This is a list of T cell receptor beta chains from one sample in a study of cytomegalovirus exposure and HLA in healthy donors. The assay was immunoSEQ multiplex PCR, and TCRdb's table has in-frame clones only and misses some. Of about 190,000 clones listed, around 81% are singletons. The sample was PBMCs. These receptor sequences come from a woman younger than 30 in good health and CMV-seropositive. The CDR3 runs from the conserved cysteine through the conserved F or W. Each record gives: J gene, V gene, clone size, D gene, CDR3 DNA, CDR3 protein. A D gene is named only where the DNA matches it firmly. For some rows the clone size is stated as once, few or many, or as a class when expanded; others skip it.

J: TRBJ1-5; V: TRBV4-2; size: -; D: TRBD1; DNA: TGTGCCAGCAGCCAAGAGGGACAGGGAGCGGGTCAGCCCCAGCATTTT; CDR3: CASSQEGQGAGQPQHF
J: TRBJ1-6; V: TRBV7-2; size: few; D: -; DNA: TGTGCCAGCAGCTCGGGGACACAGCAGGGCAATTCACCCCTCCACTTT; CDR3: CASSSGTQQGNSPLHF
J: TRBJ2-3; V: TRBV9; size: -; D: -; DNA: TGTGCCAGCAGCCCGAGAACAGCCGCTAGCACAGATACGCAGTATTTT; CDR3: CASSPRTAASTDTQYF
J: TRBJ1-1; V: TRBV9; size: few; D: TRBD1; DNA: TGTGCCAGCAGCCCCAGGGGGCTAGGCACTGAAGCTTTCTTT; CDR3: CASSPRGLGTEAFF
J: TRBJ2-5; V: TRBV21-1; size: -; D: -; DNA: TGTGCCAGCAGCAAAGCGACCGACTACCAAGAGACCCAGTACTTC; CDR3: CASSKATDYQETQYF
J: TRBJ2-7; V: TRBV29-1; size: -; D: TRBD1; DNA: TGCAGCGTAGGAGGGGACAGGGGAGTTTACGAGCAGTACTTC; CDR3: CSVGGDRGVYEQYF
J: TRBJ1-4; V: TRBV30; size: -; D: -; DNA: TGTGCCTGGAGTGGGGGAGGGGTTCTGGAAAAACTGTTTTTT; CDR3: CAWSGGGVLEKLFF
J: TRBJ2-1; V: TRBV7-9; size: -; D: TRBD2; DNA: TGTGCCAGCAGCTTATTAGCGGGGGCCTACAATGAGCAGTTCTTC; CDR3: CASSLLAGAYNEQFF
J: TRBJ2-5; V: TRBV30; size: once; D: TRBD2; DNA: TGTGCCTGTGCCTCCGGCGGGGGGCAAAGGGGCAAGTACTTC; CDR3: CACASGGGQRGKYF
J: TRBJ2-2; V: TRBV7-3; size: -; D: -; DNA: TGTGCCAGCAGCTTAGGGGGGTTGAACACCGGGGAGCTGTTTTTT; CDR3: CASSLGGLNTGELFF
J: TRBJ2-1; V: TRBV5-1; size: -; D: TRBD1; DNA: TGCGCCAGCAGCTCCGGACAGGTCCATACGGGGAATGAGCAGTTCTTC; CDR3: CASSSGQVHTGNEQFF
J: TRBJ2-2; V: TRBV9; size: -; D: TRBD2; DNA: TGTGCCAGCTCCGTTAGCGGGGGGAACACCGGGGAGCTGTTTTTT; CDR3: CASSVSGGNTGELFF
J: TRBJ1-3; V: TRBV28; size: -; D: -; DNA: TGTGCCAGCAGTTTAGAAGTCGGTGGAGGGCCTAGTGGAAACACCATATATTTT; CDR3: CASSLEVGGGPSGNTIYF
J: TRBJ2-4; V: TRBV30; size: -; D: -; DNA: TGTGCCTGGAGTGTATCAGGGGTAAACATTCAGTACTTC; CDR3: CAWSVSGVNIQYF
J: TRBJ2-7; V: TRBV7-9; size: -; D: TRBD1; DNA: TGTGCCAGCAGCCCGACAGGGCTCTACGAGCAGTACTTC; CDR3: CASSPTGLYEQYF
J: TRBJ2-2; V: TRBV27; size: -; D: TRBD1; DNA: TGTGCCAGCAGTCGGACAGGGAATCCCGGGGAGCTGTTTTTT; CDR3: CASSRTGNPGELFF
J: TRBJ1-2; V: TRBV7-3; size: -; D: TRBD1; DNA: TGTGCCAGCAGCTTAACGCACGGACAGGGAGATGGCTACACCTTC; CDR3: CASSLTHGQGDGYTF
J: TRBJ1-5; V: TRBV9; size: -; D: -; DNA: TGTGCCAGCACCTTGATGGTGACAAATCAGCCCCAGCATTTT; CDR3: CASTLMVTNQPQHF